The 9 T cell receptor beta chains in this list originate from one sample, sequenced in a study of T-cell reconstitution after alpha-beta-depleted transplantation in children. Unique molecular identifiers were used in preparing the TCRbeta library. TCRdb itself ran the PCR reads through MiXCR, one entry per CDR3 protein. The sample has around 490,000 distinct CDR3 sequences, roughly an eighth seen once. The input for sequencing was PBMCs, mostly from graft donor cells, taken 180 days after TCRalphabeta/CD19-depleted stem cell transplant. The receptors derive from a female patient aged 2-10 years who had a stem cell transplant for aplastic anemia, so the T cells may come from the graft donor.

The chain carries TRBV18 and TRBJ1-5; tentatively, D is TRBD1 (5 bases). The CDR3 is 15 residues long. V lost 4 bases and J lost 1, with 11 bases in between. Germline V gives CDR1 KGHSH, CDR2 LQKENI. CDR3 DNA sequence: TGTGCCAGCTCACTCCTTGAGGGGAGCAATCAGCCCCAGCATTTT. Its protein is CASSLLEGSNQPQHF.

This clonotype appeared a few times. The V gene is TRBV28, the J gene TRBJ2-7, with TRBD2 as a possible D gene (6 bases). The ends were cut back, 8 bases at V and 5 bases at J, with 10 bases in the middle. The germline V gene has CDR1 MDHEN and CDR2 SYDVKM. CDR3 length: 11 amino acids. The CDR3 loop reads CASVRGDEQYF. The CDR3 nucleotides read TGTGCCAGCGTCCGCGGGGACGAGCAGTACTTC. The entire variable domain, with the rest obtained from reference TRBV28 and TRBJ2-7, is as follows: DVKVTQSSRYLVKRTGEKVFLECVQDMDHENMFWYRQDPGLGLRLIYFSYDVKMKEKGDIPEGYSVSREKKERFSLILESASTNQTSMYLCASVRGDEQYFGPGTRLTVT.

This clonotype was detected a few times. V and J are TRBV12-3 or TRBV12-4 and TRBJ1-2; 7 nucleotides align to TRBD1. J was trimmed by 3 bases and V by 5 bases; bases with no gene match: 9. CDR3 size: 15 residues. The CDR3 spells CASSGGGQAYYGYTF. DNA of the CDR3: TGTGCCAGCAGTGGCGGCGGACAGGCGTACTATGGCTACACCTTC.

This chain connects TRBV4-3 to TRBJ2-1, with D unclear. Trimming removed 0 bases from V and 4 bases from J, with 10 bases in between. CDR3 length equals 15 residues. Per the germline V gene, CDR1 is LGHNA and CDR2 is YSLEER. DNA for the CDR3: TGCGCCAGCAGCCAAGACAACAGCTTATACAATGAGCAGTTCTTC. This translates into CASSQDNSLYNEQFF.

CDR3 DNA: TGTGCCAGCAGCGCCAGGACTAGCGCCCTTGGGGAGCAGTTCTTC. Amino acid sequence: CASSARTSALGEQFF. V and J are TRBV7-2 and TRBJ2-1; 9 bases align to TRBD2. Per germline, CDR1 SGHTA and CDR2 FQGNSA. The CDR3 runs 15 residues. The junction had 12 bases not matched to a gene; V was cut back by 5 bases and J by 10 bases.

This clonotype occurred many times. The chain carries TRBV29-1 and TRBJ2-1, with D unresolved. Deletions cut 4 bases from V and 7 bases from J, with 14 bases between. Germline V gives CDR1 SQVTM, CDR2 ANQGSEA. The CDR3 extends over 13 amino acids. CDR3 sequence: CSVAGPNGNEQFF. The CDR3, as DNA: TGCAGCGTTGCCGGGCCTAACGGGAATGAGCAGTTCTTC.

The V call is TRBV11-2, the J call TRBJ2-3; possible D gene TRBD2, 6 bases. This CDR3 spans 14 amino acids. The V and J ends lost 7 bases and 0 bases respectively, with 11 bases between them. CDR1 is SGHAT, CDR2 FQNNGV, per germline. The CDR3 DNA follows: TGTGCCAGCACTAGAACTAGCAGCACAGATACGCAGTATTTT. Its translation: CASTRTSSTDTQYF.

There are a few counts of this clonotype. The chain carries TRBV20-1 and TRBJ2-4; 10 positions agree with TRBD1. This CDR3 spans 15 amino acids. V shed 0 bases, J shed 7 bases, and the junction held 6 bases outside the gene matches. Germline assignment: CDR1 DFQATT and CDR2 SNEGSKA (reference sequence). DNA of the CDR3: TGCAGTGCTAGAGAGACAGGGGGCGATAGGAACATTCAGTACTTC. As protein: CSARETGGDRNIQYF.

The chain combines TRBV5-4 with TRBJ2-4, with TRBD1 identical over 11 bases. The CDR3 totals 20 residues. CDR1 SGHNT and CDR2 YYREEE come from the germline V gene (reference sequence). The V gene end was trimmed by 4 bases and the J gene end by 1 base; junction bases not matched to a gene: 16. The CDR3 spells CASSAAGTGGLLIAKNIQYF. The DNA of the CDR3 is TGTGCCAGCAGCGCGGCCGGGACAGGGGGTTTGCTTATCGCCAAAAACATTCAGTACTTC.